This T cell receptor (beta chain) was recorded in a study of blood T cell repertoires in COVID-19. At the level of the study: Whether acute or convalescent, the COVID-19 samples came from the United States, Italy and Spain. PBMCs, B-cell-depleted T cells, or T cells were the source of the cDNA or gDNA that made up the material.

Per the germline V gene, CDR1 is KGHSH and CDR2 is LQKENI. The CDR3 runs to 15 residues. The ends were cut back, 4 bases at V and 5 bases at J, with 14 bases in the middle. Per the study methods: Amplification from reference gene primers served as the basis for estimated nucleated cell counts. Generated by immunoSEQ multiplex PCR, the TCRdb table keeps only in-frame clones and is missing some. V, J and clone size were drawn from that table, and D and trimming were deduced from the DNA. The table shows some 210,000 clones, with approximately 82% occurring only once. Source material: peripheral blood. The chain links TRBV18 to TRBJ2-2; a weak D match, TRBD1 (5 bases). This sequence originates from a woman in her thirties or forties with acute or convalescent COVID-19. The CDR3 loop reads CASSQQAPGTGELFF. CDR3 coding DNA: TGTGCCAGCTCACAACAGGCCCCTGGAACCGGGGAGCTGTTTTTT. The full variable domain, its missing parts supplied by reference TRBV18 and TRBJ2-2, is NAGVMQNPRHLVRRRGQEARLRCSPMKGHSHVYWYRQLPEEGLKFMVYLQKENIIDESGMPKERFSAEFPKEGPSILRIQQVVRGDSAAYFCASSQQAPGTGELFFGEGSRLTVL.